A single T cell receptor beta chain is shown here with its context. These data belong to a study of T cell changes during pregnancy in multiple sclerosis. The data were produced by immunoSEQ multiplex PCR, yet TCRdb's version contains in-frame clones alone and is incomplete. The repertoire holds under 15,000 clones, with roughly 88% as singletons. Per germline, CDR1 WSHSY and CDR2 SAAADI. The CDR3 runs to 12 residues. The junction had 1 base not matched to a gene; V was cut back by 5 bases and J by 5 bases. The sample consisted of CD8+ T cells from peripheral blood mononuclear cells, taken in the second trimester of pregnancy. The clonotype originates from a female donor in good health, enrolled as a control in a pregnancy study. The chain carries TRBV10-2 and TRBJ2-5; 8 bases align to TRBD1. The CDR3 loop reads CASSTGGETQYF. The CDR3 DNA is TGCGCCAGCAGTACAGGGGGGGAGACCCAGTACTTC.